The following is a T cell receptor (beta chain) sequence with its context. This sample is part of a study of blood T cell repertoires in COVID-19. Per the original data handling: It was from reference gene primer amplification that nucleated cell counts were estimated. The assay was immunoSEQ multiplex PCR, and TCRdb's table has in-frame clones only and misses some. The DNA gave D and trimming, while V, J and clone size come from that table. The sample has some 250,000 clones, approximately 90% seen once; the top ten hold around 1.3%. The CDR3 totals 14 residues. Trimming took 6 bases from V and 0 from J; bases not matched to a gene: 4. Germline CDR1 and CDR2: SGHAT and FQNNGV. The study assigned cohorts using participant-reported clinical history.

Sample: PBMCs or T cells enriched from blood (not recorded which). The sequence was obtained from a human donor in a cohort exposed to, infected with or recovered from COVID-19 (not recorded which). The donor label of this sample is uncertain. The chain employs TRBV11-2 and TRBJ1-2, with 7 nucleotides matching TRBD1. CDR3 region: CASRPTGSNYGYTF. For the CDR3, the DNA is TGTGCCAGCAGACCGACAGGGTCTAACTATGGCTACACCTTC.